Below, 21 T cell receptor beta chains from the same sample are listed, as sequenced in a study of T cell repertoires in aging, cancer and after chemotherapy (dated by TCRdb to the late 2010s). TCR beta rearrangements were amplified from genomic DNA extracted from peripheral blood rather than from sorted cells or RNA. Sequencing instrument: Illumina MiSeq. Using a mixed TRB-A/B primer pool, multiplex touch-down PCR amplified rearranged TRB sequences covering the V, D and J segments. TCRdb applied fastp at Q25 and MiXCR to the public reads, then kept only in-frame beta chains. Rows with a matching CDR3 protein are joined into one entry that keeps the most common DNA and genes. This sample holds over 2,000 distinct CDR3 sequences; approximately 25% were observed only once. The ten largest clones represent approximately 30% of the sample. The specimen sequenced was blood. Receptors were obtained from a human donor with a solid tumor.

This clonotype was seen a handful of times. The CDR3 spells CASSQGQGHQPQHF. In DNA form, the CDR3 reads TGTGCCAGCAGCCAAGGACAGGGCCATCAGCCCCAGCATTTT. This chain connects TRBV4-2 to TRBJ1-5; 7 nucleotides match TRBD1. CDR1 is LGHNA and CDR2 is YNFKEQ in the germline V gene. CDR3 size: 14 residues. V shed 1 base, J shed 5 bases, and the junction held 2 bases outside the gene matches.

Remarks on this clonotype: One base away lies a much larger clone, so this may be a sequencing read error. The CDR3: CAIRRNRNSPLHF. DNA of the CDR3: TGTGCCATCAGAAGGAACAGGAATTCACCCCTCCACTTT. V gene TRBV10-3 combines with J gene TRBJ1-6, with a weak D call TRBD1 (5 bases). Germline loops: CDR1 ENHRY, CDR2 SYGVKD. This CDR3 has 13 amino acids. Trimming left V 6 bases short and J 7 bases short, with 10 bases between.

This rearrangement joins TRBV24-1 to TRBJ2-1, with 7 bases fitting TRBD2. This CDR3 has 14 residues. The trim removed 9 bases at V and 5 bases at J, leaving 9 bases unmatched. Germline loops: CDR1 KGHDR, CDR2 SFDVKD. The CDR3, as DNA: TGTGCCACCCAAGGGGAGGGTGGAGACAATGAGCAGTTCTTC. It is translated as CATQGEGGDNEQFF.

This clonotype qualifies as medium-sized. The rearrangement uses TRBV5-6 and TRBJ1-2; D unclear. The germline CDR1 and CDR2 sequences are SGHDT and YYEEEE. The CDR3 is made up of 13 amino acids. The V and J ends lost 4 bases and 2 bases respectively, with 9 bases between them. DNA of the CDR3: TGTGCCAGCAGCCCGTGGGGAAACTATGGCTACACCTTC. Its protein product is CASSPWGNYGYTF.

By share, this clonotype ranks as medium-sized. The genes are TRBV7-2 and TRBJ2-3, with D tentatively TRBD2 (6 bases). CDR3 size: 15 residues. V shed 3 bases and J shed 7 bases, with 17 bases lying between them. From germline, CDR1 is SGHTA and CDR2 FQGNSA. The CDR3 nucleotides read TGTGCCAGCAGCTTTAGGGCGGGCGCGGGGCATACGCAGTATTTT. It is translated as CASSFRAGAGHTQYF.

This clonotype is judged medium-sized. This chain links TRBV12-3 or TRBV12-4 with TRBJ2-5, with TRBD2 as a possible D gene (5 bases). V gave up 5 bases and J gave up 9 bases, with 16 bases separating them. The length of the CDR3 is 13 residues. CDR3 in amino acids: CASSRTGRWAQYF. The CDR3, as DNA: TGTGCCAGCAGTCGGACTGGCCGGTGGGCCCAGTACTTC.

In this sample, this clonotype is medium-sized. This sequence joins TRBV12-3 or TRBV12-4 and TRBJ2-5; 12 bases map to TRBD2. The CDR3 has 18 residues. V trimming: 3 bases; J trimming: 0 bases; junction bases outside the gene matches: 8. CDR3 bases: TGTGCCAGCAGTTTTTCGACTTCTAGCGGGGGGGACCAAGAGACCCAGTACTTC. Amino acid sequence: CASSFSTSSGGDQETQYF.

This clonotype ranks as medium-sized. The chain recombines TRBV5-5 with TRBJ2-7; TRBD2 matches at 13 bases. CDR1 and CDR2 from the germline V gene are SGHKS and YYEKEE (reference sequence). The length of the CDR3 is 16 residues. With V trimmed by 2 bases and J by 2 bases, 4 bases remained unmatched. The DNA for the CDR3 is TGTGCCAGCAGCTTTGGACTAGCGGGGGCTGCCTACGAGCAGTACTTC. This codes for CASSFGLAGAAYEQYF.

The J gene is TRBJ1-2, the V gene TRBV20-1; 9 bases agree with TRBD1. The length of the CDR3 is 13 residues. The germline V gene has CDR1 DFQATT and CDR2 SNEGSKA (reference sequence). The V gene end was trimmed by 6 bases and the J gene end by 8 bases; junction bases not matched to a gene: 10. The CDR3 DNA sequence: TGCAGTGCCACCTCGGGACAGGGCTGGGGCTACACCTTC. It specifies CSATSGQGWGYTF.

This clonotype has only a few counts. The chain combines TRBV7-2 with TRBJ2-3; 13 nucleotides agree with TRBD2. The germline V gene has CDR1 SGHTA and CDR2 FQGNSA. V was pared by 4 bases and J by 3 bases, with 7 bases of the junction left unmatched. The CDR3 covers 17 residues. Here the CDR3 reads CASSSAGTSGVTDTQYF. CDR3 DNA sequence: TGTGCCAGCAGCTCCGCCGGGACTAGCGGGGTTACAGATACGCAGTATTTT.

Note on this clonotype: A much larger clone is a single base away; this may be a read error. The V call is TRBV7-4, the J call TRBJ1-6; TRBD1 matches at 9 bases. The CDR3 sequence is 15 residues long. CDR1 is SGHVT and CDR2 is SQSDAQ in the germline V gene. The chain's CDR3 is CARSWTGELGSPLHF. CDR3 DNA: TGTGCCAGAAGCTGGACAGGGGAATTGGGCTCACCCCTCCACTTT.

On this clonotype itself: The junction does not match germline at one end; this may be a read error. The V gene is TRBV4-1, the J gene TRBJ1-2; 10 bases line up with TRBD1. Per germline, CDR1 MGHRA and CDR2 YSYEKL. CDR3 size: 18 residues. The CDR3 bases are TGCGCCAACAGCCAAGAGGGGACAGGGGCTAACGCCCTTAATGGCTACACCTTC. Protein sequence: CANSQEGTGANALNGYTF.

This clonotype rates as large. The V and J genes are TRBV29-1 and TRBJ1-4, with D perhaps TRBD1 (6 bases). The germline CDR1 and CDR2 sequences are SQVTM and ANQGSEA. The V and J ends lost 6 bases and 5 bases respectively, with 16 bases between them. This CDR3 region has 14 residues. CDR3 coding DNA: TGCAGCGTCCTCTCGGACAGTTCCAATGAAAAACTGTTTTTT. This gives the protein CSVLSDSSNEKLFF.

Within the sample, this clonotype is medium-sized. This chain links TRBV12-3 or TRBV12-4 with TRBJ2-6, with D uncertain. This CDR3 is built from 13 residues. V lost 6 bases, J lost 2 bases, and 5 bases lay in between. CDR3 residues: CASSLAGANVLTF. CDR3 DNA sequence: TGTGCCAGCAGCCTAGCTGGGGCCAACGTCCTGACTTTC.

The chain is built from TRBV30 and TRBJ1-1; 7 positions agree with TRBD1. The CDR3 covers 12 residues. In germline, CDR1 is GTSNPN, CDR2 SVGIG (reference sequence). V was pared by 1 base and J by 6 bases, with 2 bases of the junction left unmatched. In DNA form, the CDR3 reads TGTGCCTGGAGTGGAGGGGGCCCTGAAGCTTTCTTT. Translated, it gives CAWSGGGPEAFF.

The chain combines TRBV12-3 or TRBV12-4 with TRBJ2-1; D is undetermined. CDR3 length: 14 residues. V lost 6 bases, J lost 0 bases, and 9 bases lay in between. DNA for the CDR3: TGTGCCAGCAGACCCGCGAGCTCCTACAATGAGCAGTTCTTC. Its protein is CASRPASSYNEQFF.

The CDR3 spells CASSPIQAGDANTGELFF. As DNA, the CDR3 is TGTGCCAGCTCACCAATCCAGGCAGGCGACGCGAACACCGGGGAGCTGTTTTTT. The chain combines TRBV18 with TRBJ2-2; no firm D call. The CDR3 loop spans 18 amino acids. Germline V CDR1 and CDR2: KGHSH, LQKENI. Trimming took 2 bases from V and 0 from J, leaving 16 bases between them.

This clonotype was counted only a few times. J is TRBJ1-2 and V is TRBV19; D ambiguous. Deletions cut 8 bases from V and 2 bases from J, with 18 bases between. The CDR3 is 15 residues long. Germline assignment: CDR1 LNHDA and CDR2 SQIVND (reference sequence). The CDR3 sequence is CASFPGRSDNYGYTF. The DNA for the CDR3 is TGTGCCAGTTTCCCTGGGAGGTCCGACAACTATGGCTACACCTTC.

Comments on this clonotype: This may be a read error: a much more frequent sequence differs by one nucleotide. V usage is TRBV12-3 or TRBV12-4 and J usage is TRBJ1-1; 9 bases line up with TRBD1. This CDR3 is built from 14 residues. In nucleotides, the CDR3 is TGTGCCAGCAGTCCCGGGACAGGGTCCACTGAAGCTCTCTTT. Translating it yields CASSPGTGSTEALF.

This clonotype is deemed medium-sized. The chain couples TRBV27 to TRBJ2-7; 10 bases agree with TRBD2. V was pared by 2 bases and J by 6 bases, with 10 bases of the junction left unmatched. The germline gives CDR1 MNHEY, CDR2 SMNVEV (reference sequence). The CDR3 covers 16 residues. CDR3 protein: CASSLGPAGGLSEQYF. CDR3 nucleotide sequence: TGTGCCAGCAGTTTAGGTCCAGCGGGGGGGCTCTCCGAGCAGTACTTC.

The chain is built from TRBV5-1 and TRBJ2-2; no reliable D call. This CDR3 spans 16 amino acids. Germline V gives CDR1 SGHRS, CDR2 YFSETQ. Trimming stripped 6 bases from V and 2 bases from J, with 17 bases between. CDR3 protein: CASTPQGSFNTGELFF. CDR3 DNA sequence: TGCGCCAGCACCCCCCAAGGATCGTTCAACACCGGGGAGCTGTTTTTT.